This passage covers 7 T cell receptor beta chains from one sample sequenced in a study of T and B cells in COVID-19 patients. Multiplex PCR with BIOMED2 TRB-A/B primer pools amplified TRB rearrangements. TCRdb ran MiXCR on the multiplex PCR reads and lists one entry per CDR3 protein. The sample shows over 7,000 distinct CDR3 sequences, 22% of them seen only once. TRB was amplified from around 250-500 ng of blood genomic DNA. Sequenced sample: blood. The receptors stem from a human donor who had recovered from COVID-19.

This clonotype was counted only a few times. J is TRBJ2-3 and V is TRBV5-1, with a tentative D call TRBD1 (6 bases). This CDR3 has 15 amino acids. V was shortened by 2 bases and J by 1 base, with 11 bases between the two germline ends. CDR1 SGHRS and CDR2 YFSETQ come from the germline V gene. The CDR3 region has the DNA TGCGCCAGCAGCTTAGGGGGTTCCCGCACAGATACGCAGTATTTT. The encoded protein is CASSLGGSRTDTQYF.

This clonotype appeared a single time. CDR3 DNA: TGTGCCAGCAGCTTGGCCCCGGACAGTGTGGGAGAGCAGTACTTC. It codes for CASSLAPDSVGEQYF. V gene TRBV5-6 combines with J gene TRBJ2-7, with D possibly being TRBD1 (6 bases). Trimming stripped 0 bases from V and 7 bases from J, with 17 bases between. In germline, CDR1 is SGHDT, CDR2 YYEEEE. The CDR3 loop spans 15 amino acids.

Sample share makes this clonotype medium-sized (0.01 to 0.1%). The chain recombines TRBV19 with TRBJ2-7; D may correspond to TRBD1 or TRBD2 (5 bases each). The CDR3 extends over 16 amino acids. V was trimmed by 2 bases and J by 3 bases, leaving 17 bases between them. CDR1 and CDR2 from the germline V gene are LNHDA and SQIVND (reference sequence). This CDR3 is CASSISLGERYYEQYF. CDR3 nucleotide sequence: TGTGCCAGTAGTATATCACTGGGGGAGAGGTACTACGAGCAGTACTTC.

The gene calls are TRBV6-5 and TRBJ2-7; 12 nucleotides line up with TRBD1. The CDR3 consists of 17 residues. The V gene end was trimmed by 6 bases and the J gene end by 3 bases; junction bases not matched to a gene: 12. Per the germline V gene, CDR1 is MNHEY and CDR2 is SVGAGI. CDR3 region: CASRSAGTGGNFYEQYF. The CDR3 bases are TGTGCCAGCAGATCGGCCGGGACAGGGGGCAATTTCTACGAGCAGTACTTC.

This clonotype is classed as medium-sized (0.01 to 0.1%). This rearrangement joins TRBV27 to TRBJ1-6, with 7 nucleotides matching TRBD1. Germline V gene lookup returns CDR1 MNHEY and CDR2 SMNVEV (reference sequence). V shed 7 bases and J 7 bases; nucleotides not matched to a gene: 10. The CDR3 is 15 amino acids. CDR3 DNA: TGTGCCAGCAAGTACCAGGGGGTACGGAATTCACCCCTCCACTTT. Protein product: CASKYQGVRNSPLHF.

By sample share, this clonotype is medium-sized. This rearrangement joins TRBV5-4 to TRBJ2-1; D is unresolved. V gave up 7 bases and J gave up 0 bases, with 11 bases separating them. The CDR3 has 14 amino acids. Germline CDR1 and CDR2: SGHNT and YYREEE (reference sequence). The CDR3 here is CASSVETSYNEQFF. CDR3 in DNA: TGTGCCAGCTCCGTGGAGACCTCCTACAATGAGCAGTTCTTC.

Within the sample, this clonotype is medium-sized. The chain recombines TRBV13 with TRBJ2-3; D might be TRBD2 (6 bases). The V gene lost 5 bases and the J gene lost 8 bases, with 14 bases spanning the gap. Germline values: CDR1 PRHDT, CDR2 FYEKMQ (reference sequence). This CDR3 has 13 residues. The CDR3 coding sequence is TGTGCCAGCAGCCCCTCTGACGGGAGTACGCAGTATTTT. It codes for CASSPSDGSTQYF.